This passage covers 6 T cell receptor beta chains from one sample sequenced in a study of spatial heterogeneity in lung cancer. As for time point: sample taken at primary tumor resection. Sequencing was performed on whole RNA extracted from tumor and nontumor lung tissue, or from frozen PBMC, and the material was left unsorted. One entry per CDR3 protein results from TCRdb running MiXCR on the 5' RACE reads. The sample yields 35,000 to 45,000 distinct CDR3 sequences, less than 5.5% seen once. The specimen comprised PBMCs, sampled at surgery. These receptors originate from a female donor with early-stage non-small cell lung cancer.

V gene TRBV10-2 combines with J gene TRBJ2-2; 7 bases line up with TRBD1. Germline V gene lookup returns CDR1 WSHSY and CDR2 SAAADI. Losses at the gene ends were 7 bases for V and 0 bases for J; bases not matched to a gene: 5. The CDR3 runs to 15 residues. CDR3 DNA: TGCGCCAGCACTGCTCAGGGGGCGAACACCGGGGAGCTGTTTTTT. It specifies CASTAQGANTGELFF.

V is TRBV11-2 and J is TRBJ2-7, with D perhaps matching TRBD1 (6 bases). Trimming shortened V by 2 bases and J by 3 bases, and 8 bases separated the two germline ends. Germline-derived CDR1 and CDR2 are SGHAT and FQNNGV. The CDR3 sequence is 13 residues long. The chain's CDR3 is CASSLQGLYEQYF. The CDR3 region has the DNA TGTGCCAGCAGCTTACAGGGGCTCTACGAGCAGTACTTC.

This clonotype came up many times. V usage is TRBV12-3 or TRBV12-4 and J usage is TRBJ1-1; 7 nucleotides line up with TRBD1. The CDR3 consists of 12 residues. The junction had 2 bases not matched to a gene; V was cut back by 6 bases and J by 4 bases. CDR3 region: CASRQGSTEAFF. CDR3 nucleotides: TGTGCCAGCAGACAGGGGAGCACTGAAGCTTTCTTT.

This clonotype was found many times. The V gene is TRBV2, the J gene TRBJ2-7, with D possibly being TRBD1 (6 bases). Trimming stripped 5 bases from V and 6 bases from J, with 11 bases between. The CDR3 contains 12 residues. Germline V lookup: CDR1 SNHLY, CDR2 FYNNEI. CDR3 sequence (DNA): TGTGCCAGCAGTTCCGGGACAAGCGAGCAGTACTTC. Encoded protein: CASSSGTSEQYF.

This clonotype was picked up many times. The rearrangement uses TRBV5-8 and TRBJ2-1; no definite D call. Germline lookup yields CDR1 SGHTS and CDR2 YDEGEE. This CDR3 is 13 amino acids long. V lost 3 bases and J 4 bases, leaving 8 bases between the germline ends. The CDR3 sequence is CASSSPYYNEQFF. In nucleotides, the CDR3 is TGTGCCAGCAGCTCCCCGTATTACAATGAGCAGTTCTTC.

This clonotype was seen at least ten times. The rearrangement links TRBV18 to TRBJ1-5; 8 bases are a match to TRBD1. Trimming took 2 bases from V and 0 from J; bases not matched to a gene: 9. CDR3 length: 18 residues. Per the germline V gene, CDR1 is KGHSH and CDR2 is LQKENI. This CDR3 is CASSPFRTGRNSNQPQHF. DNA of the CDR3: TGTGCCAGCTCACCATTTAGGACAGGGAGGAATAGCAATCAGCCCCAGCATTTT.